This paragraph covers one T cell receptor (beta chain) sequence. What it recognizes is unknown. Using a J-beta primer mix together with a sample-barcoded 5' primer, a second PCR was run for roughly 6 to 11 cycles. TCRdb reanalysed the 5' RACE reads using MiXCR and keeps one entry per CDR3 protein. The data contain 850,000 to 1,000,000 distinct CDR3 sequences, 48% of them singletons. This sample was taken from a study of blood T cells in healthy people across ages. This CDR3 contains 15 residues. The germline V gene has CDR1 MNHNS and CDR2 SASEGT. The V gene lost 3 bases and the J gene lost 7 bases, with 19 bases spanning the gap. Findings of the study overall: One million T cells yielded diversity estimates that were considered underestimates. Among T cells, TCR beta diversity per million cells dropped roughly linearly as age rose. Not knowing donor CMV status may have confounded expanded clonotype changes.

The V call is TRBV6-1, the J call TRBJ2-7; TRBD2 might be the D (6 bases). Sequencing was done on a sample of blood. This receptor was identified in a young man in good health. The CDR3 is CASSDAGTASREQYF. The CDR3 region has the DNA TGTGCCAGCAGTGATGCGGGGACGGCCAGTCGGGAGCAGTACTTC.